This T cell receptor (beta chain) originates from a study of T cell responses to AZD1222 COVID-19 vaccine. Study-wide results and limits: At baseline, seropositivity was found in only six or seven AZD1222 recipients.

Measured with immunoSEQ multiplex PCR; TCRdb has only the in-frame clones, and not every one. The table lists 140,000 or so clones, 80% to 95% of them singletons. In the case of this clone: Its antigen is unknown.

This CDR3 comprises 11 residues. CDR1 is MDHEN and CDR2 is SYDVKM in the germline V gene. V shed 1 base and J shed 11 bases, with 8 bases lying between them. The starting material was peripheral blood, obtained on day 0 of AZD1222 vaccination. The chain employs TRBV28 and TRBJ1-1; D uncertain. The TCR was taken from an adult in good health. The DNA of the CDR3 is TGTGCCAGCAGTTTATTAGGGTTCGCTTTCTTT. It translates to CASSLLGFAFF.